These T cell receptor beta chains were read from a single sample in a study of Ad26.COV2.S vaccination and SARS-CoV-2 variants. Assay used: immunoSEQ multiplex PCR; TCRdb lists only in-frame clones, some missing. The table shows over 400,000 clones, with about nine tenths occurring only once. The sample consisted of peripheral blood, taken in a trial of Ad26.COV2.S vaccine versus placebo. The receptors were sampled from a person between 18 and 60 years old who received the Ad26.COV2.S COVID-19 vaccine or a placebo. The CDR3 runs from the conserved cysteine through the conserved F or W. D genes are given only for firm matches. Clone size appears in some rows only: once, few, many, or a class for an expanded clone.

V gene: TRBV19; clone size: NA; D gene: NA; J gene: TRBJ1-5; CDR3 protein: CASRIAQGRRNQPQHF; CDR3 DNA: TGTGCCAGTAGGATTGCACAGGGACGACGCAATCAGCCCCAGCATTTT
V gene: TRBV19; clone size: many; D gene: NA; J gene: TRBJ2-6; CDR3 protein: CASSIIISGANVLTF; CDR3 DNA: TGTGCCAGTAGTATTATAATCTCTGGGGCCAACGTCCTGACTTTC
V gene: TRBV5-1; clone size: NA; D gene: TRBD1; J gene: TRBJ2-3; CDR3 protein: CASSYYGQGGTDTQYF; CDR3 DNA: TGCGCCAGCAGCTATTACGGACAGGGGGGCACAGATACGCAGTATTTT
V gene: TRBV30; clone size: NA; D gene: NA; J gene: TRBJ2-7; CDR3 protein: CAWGLGPAGEQYF; CDR3 DNA: TGTGCCTGGGGTTTAGGCCCGGCGGGGGAGCAGTACTTC
V gene: TRBV7-9; clone size: NA; D gene: NA; J gene: TRBJ1-3; CDR3 protein: CASSLLGGSGNTIYF; CDR3 DNA: TGTGCCAGCAGCTTACTGGGGGGCTCCGGAAACACCATATATTTT
V gene: TRBV5-1; clone size: NA; D gene: TRBD1; J gene: TRBJ1-4; CDR3 protein: CASSLSQGGKRNEKLFF; CDR3 DNA: TGCGCCAGCAGCTTGAGTCAGGGGGGAAAAAGGAATGAAAAACTGTTTTTT
V gene: TRBV5-8; clone size: NA; D gene: NA; J gene: TRBJ1-2; CDR3 protein: CASSLDPSNYGYTF; CDR3 DNA: TGTGCCAGCAGCTTGGATCCAAGTAACTATGGCTACACCTTC
V gene: TRBV5-8; clone size: once; D gene: NA; J gene: TRBJ2-5; CDR3 protein: CASRPTGRYQETQYF; CDR3 DNA: TGTGCCAGCAGACCGACAGGACGGTACCAAGAGACCCAGTACTTC
V gene: TRBV18; clone size: once; D gene: TRBD1; J gene: TRBJ2-3; CDR3 protein: CASSPNRGNTDTQYF; CDR3 DNA: TGTGCCAGCTCACCGAACAGGGGGAACACAGATACGCAGTATTTT
V gene: TRBV28; clone size: NA; D gene: NA; J gene: TRBJ2-5; CDR3 protein: CASSATVGGKETQYF; CDR3 DNA: TGTGCCAGCAGTGCCACCGTAGGGGGAAAAGAGACCCAGTACTTC
V gene: TRBV3-1/TRBV3-2; clone size: NA; D gene: NA; J gene: TRBJ1-4; CDR3 protein: CASSQEGRYEKLFF; CDR3 DNA: TGTGCCAGCAGCCAAGAGGGCAGGTATGAAAAACTGTTTTTT